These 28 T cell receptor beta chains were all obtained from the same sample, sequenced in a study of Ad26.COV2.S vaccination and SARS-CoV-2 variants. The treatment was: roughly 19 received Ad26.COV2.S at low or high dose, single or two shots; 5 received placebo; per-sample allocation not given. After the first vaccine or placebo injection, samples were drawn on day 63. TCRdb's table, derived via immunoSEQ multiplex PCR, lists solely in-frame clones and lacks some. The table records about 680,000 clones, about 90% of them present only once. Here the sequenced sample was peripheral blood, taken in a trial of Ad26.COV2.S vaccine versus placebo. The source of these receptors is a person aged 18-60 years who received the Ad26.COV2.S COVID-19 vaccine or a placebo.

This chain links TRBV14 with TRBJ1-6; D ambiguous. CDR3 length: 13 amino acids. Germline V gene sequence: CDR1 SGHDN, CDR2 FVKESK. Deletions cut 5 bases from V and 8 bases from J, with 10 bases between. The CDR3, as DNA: TGTGCCAGCAGCGATAACGGTTATTCACCCCTCCACTTT. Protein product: CASSDNGYSPLHF.

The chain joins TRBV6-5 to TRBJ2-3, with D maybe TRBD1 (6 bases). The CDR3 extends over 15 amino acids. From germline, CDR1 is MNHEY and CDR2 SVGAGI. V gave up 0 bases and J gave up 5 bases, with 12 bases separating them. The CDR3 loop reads CASSYSGARVDTQYF. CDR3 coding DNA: TGTGCCAGCAGTTACTCGGGGGCAAGGGTAGATACGCAGTATTTT.

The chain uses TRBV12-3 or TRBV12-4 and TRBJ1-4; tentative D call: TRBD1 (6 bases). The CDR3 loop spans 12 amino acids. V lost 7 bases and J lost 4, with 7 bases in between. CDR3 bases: TGTGCCAGCACCAGGGGTAATGAAAAACTGTTTTTT. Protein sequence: CASTRGNEKLFF.

The CDR3 loop is CASSWGDEQFF. DNA for the CDR3: TGTGCCAGCAGCTGGGGGGATGAGCAGTTCTTC. The chain employs TRBV11-3 and TRBJ2-1, with a possible D match to TRBD2 (6 bases). The V end lost 4 bases, the J end lost 8 bases, and 6 bases lay between the germline ends. The CDR3 runs 11 residues. Germline loops: CDR1 SGHNT, CDR2 YENEEA.

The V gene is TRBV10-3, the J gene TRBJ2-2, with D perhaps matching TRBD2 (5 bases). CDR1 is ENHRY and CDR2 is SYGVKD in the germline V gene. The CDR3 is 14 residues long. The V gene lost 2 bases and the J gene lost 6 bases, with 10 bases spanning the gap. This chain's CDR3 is CAISETGYAGELFF. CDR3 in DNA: TGTGCCATCAGTGAGACGGGGTACGCCGGGGAGCTGTTTTTT.

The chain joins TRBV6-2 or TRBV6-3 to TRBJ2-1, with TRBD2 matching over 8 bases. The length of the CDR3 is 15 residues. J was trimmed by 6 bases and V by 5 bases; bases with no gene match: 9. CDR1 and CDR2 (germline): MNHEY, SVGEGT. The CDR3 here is CASSTQREWPNEQFF. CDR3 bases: TGTGCCAGCAGTACCCAGCGGGAGTGGCCCAATGAGCAGTTCTTC.

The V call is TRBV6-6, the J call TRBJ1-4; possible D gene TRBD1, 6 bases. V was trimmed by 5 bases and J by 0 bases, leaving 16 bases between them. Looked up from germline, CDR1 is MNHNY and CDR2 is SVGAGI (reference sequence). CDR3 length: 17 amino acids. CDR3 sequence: CASSQSMDSATNEKLFF. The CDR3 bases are TGTGCCAGCAGTCAATCCATGGACAGCGCAACTAATGAAAAACTGTTTTTT.

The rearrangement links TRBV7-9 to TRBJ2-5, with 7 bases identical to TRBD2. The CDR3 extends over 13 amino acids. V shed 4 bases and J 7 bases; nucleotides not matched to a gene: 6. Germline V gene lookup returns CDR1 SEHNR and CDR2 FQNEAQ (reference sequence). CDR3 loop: CASSSNTGGTQYF. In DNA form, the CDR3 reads TGTGCCAGCAGCTCTAACACGGGAGGGACCCAGTACTTC. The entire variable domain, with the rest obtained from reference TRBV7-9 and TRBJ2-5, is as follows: DTGVSQNPRHKITKRGQNVTFRCDPISEHNRLYWYRQTLGQGPEFLTYFQNEAQLEKSRLLSDRFSAERPKGSFSTLEIQRTEQGDSAMYLCASSSNTGGTQYFGPGTRLLVL.

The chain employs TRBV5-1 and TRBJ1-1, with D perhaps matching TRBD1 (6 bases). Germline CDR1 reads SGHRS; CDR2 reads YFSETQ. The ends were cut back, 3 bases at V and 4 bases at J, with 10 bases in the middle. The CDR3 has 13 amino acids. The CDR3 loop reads CASSSRGSTEAFF. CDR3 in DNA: TGCGCCAGCAGCTCGAGGGGGAGCACTGAAGCTTTCTTT.

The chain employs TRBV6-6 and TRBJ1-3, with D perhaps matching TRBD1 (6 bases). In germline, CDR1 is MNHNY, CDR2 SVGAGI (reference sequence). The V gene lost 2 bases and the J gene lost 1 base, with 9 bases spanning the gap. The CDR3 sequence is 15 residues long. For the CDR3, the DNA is TGTGCCAGCAGTTACGGGGGCAGGTCTGGAAACACCATATATTTT. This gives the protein CASSYGGRSGNTIYF.

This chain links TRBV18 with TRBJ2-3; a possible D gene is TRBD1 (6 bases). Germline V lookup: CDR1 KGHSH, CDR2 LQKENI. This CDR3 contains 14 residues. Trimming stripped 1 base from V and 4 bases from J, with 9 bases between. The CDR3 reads CASSPQQGPDTQYF. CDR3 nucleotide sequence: TGTGCCAGCTCACCACAACAGGGCCCAGATACGCAGTATTTT.

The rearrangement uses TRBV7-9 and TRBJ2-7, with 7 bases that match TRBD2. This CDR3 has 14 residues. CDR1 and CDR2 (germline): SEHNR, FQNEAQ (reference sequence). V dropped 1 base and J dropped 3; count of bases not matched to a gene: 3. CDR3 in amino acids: CASSLGDYIYEQYF. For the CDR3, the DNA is TGTGCCAGCAGCTTAGGGGACTACATCTACGAGCAGTACTTC. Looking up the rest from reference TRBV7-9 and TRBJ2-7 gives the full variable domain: DTGVSQNPRHKITKRGQNVTFRCDPISEHNRLYWYRQTLGQGPEFLTYFQNEAQLEKSRLLSDRFSAERPKGSFSTLEIQRTEQGDSAMYLCASSLGDYIYEQYFGPGTRLTVT.

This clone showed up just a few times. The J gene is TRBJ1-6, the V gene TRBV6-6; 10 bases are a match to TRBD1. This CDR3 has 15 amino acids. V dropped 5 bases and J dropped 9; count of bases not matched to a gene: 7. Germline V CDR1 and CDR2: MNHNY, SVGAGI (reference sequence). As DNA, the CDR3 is TGTGCCAGCAGTGCTCCGGGACAGGGGACTTCACCCCTCCACTTT. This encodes CASSAPGQGTSPLHF.

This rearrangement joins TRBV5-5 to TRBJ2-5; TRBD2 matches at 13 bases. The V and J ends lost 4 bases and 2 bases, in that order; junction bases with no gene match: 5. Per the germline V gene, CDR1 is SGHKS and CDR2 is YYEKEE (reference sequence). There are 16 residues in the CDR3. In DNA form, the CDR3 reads TGTGCCAGCAGCCTCTTGACTAGCGGGGGGCAAGAGACCCAGTACTTC. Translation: CASSLLTSGGQETQYF.

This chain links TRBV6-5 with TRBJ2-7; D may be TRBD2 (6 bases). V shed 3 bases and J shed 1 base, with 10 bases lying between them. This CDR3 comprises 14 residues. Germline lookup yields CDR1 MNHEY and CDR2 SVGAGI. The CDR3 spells CASSYLEGSYEQYF. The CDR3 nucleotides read TGTGCCAGCAGTTATTTGGAGGGGTCCTACGAGCAGTACTTC.

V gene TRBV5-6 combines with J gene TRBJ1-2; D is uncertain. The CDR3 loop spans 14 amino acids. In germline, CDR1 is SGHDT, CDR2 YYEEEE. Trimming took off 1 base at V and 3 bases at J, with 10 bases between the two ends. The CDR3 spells CASSLYRRDYGYTF. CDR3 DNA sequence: TGTGCCAGCAGCTTGTATAGGCGGGACTATGGCTACACCTTC.

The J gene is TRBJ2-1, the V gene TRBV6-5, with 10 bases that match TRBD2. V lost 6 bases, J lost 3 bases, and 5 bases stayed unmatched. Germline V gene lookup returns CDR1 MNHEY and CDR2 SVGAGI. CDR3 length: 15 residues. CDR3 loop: CASSPIAGGYNEQFF. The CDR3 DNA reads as TGTGCCAGCAGCCCAATAGCGGGAGGCTACAATGAGCAGTTCTTC.

The CDR3 region is CASSEAGPGRKFNYGYTF. Written as DNA, the CDR3 is TGTGCCAGCAGCGAGGCAGGACCCGGCAGAAAGTTTAACTATGGCTACACCTTC. This chain uses TRBV11-2 with TRBJ1-2, with D unresolved. The CDR3 length is 18 residues. In germline, CDR1 is SGHAT, CDR2 FQNNGV. Trimming removed 5 bases at V and 1 base at J, with 23 bases between.

The CDR3 protein is CASKIQGIDNEQFF. CDR3 nucleotide sequence: TGTGCCAGTAAGATTCAGGGGATTGACAATGAGCAGTTCTTC. The chain links TRBV19 to TRBJ2-1; D is perhaps TRBD1 (6 bases). Germline CDR1 LNHDA, CDR2 SQIVND (reference sequence). The CDR3 covers 14 residues. V was trimmed by 7 bases and J by 5 bases, leaving 15 bases between them.

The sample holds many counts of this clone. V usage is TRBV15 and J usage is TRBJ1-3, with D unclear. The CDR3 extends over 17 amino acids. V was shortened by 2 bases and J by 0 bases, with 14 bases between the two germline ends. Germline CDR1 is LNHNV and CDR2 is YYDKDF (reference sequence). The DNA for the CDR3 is TGTGCCACCAGCAGATCCGCCCGGACTGACTCTGGAAACACCATATATTTT. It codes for CATSRSARTDSGNTIYF.

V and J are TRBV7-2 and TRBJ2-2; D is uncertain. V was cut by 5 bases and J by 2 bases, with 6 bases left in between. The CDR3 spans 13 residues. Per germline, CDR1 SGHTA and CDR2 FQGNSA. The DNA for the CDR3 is TGTGCCAGCAGCCAGATCAACACCGGGGAGCTGTTTTTT. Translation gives CASSQINTGELFF.

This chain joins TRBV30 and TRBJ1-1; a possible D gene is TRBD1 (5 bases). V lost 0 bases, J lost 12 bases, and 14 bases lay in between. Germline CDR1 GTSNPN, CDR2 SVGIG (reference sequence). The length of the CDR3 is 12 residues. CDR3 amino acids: CAWSVIGGEPFF. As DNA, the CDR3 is TGTGCCTGGAGTGTAATCGGGGGGGAGCCTTTCTTT. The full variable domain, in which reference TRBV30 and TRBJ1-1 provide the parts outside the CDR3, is SQTIHQWPATLVQPVGSPLSLECTVEGTSNPNLYWYRQAAGRGLQLLFYSVGIGQISSEVPQNLSASRPQDRQFILSSKKLLLSDSGFYLCAWSVIGGEPFFGQGTRLTVV.

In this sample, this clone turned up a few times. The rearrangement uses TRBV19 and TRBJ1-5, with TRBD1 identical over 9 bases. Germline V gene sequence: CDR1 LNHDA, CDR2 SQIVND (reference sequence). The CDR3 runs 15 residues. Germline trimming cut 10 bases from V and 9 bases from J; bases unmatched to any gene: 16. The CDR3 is CATKAMGQGILPQHF. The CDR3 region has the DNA TGTGCCACTAAGGCTATGGGACAGGGAATTTTGCCCCAGCATTTT. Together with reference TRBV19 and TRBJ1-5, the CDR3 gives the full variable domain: DGGITQSPKYLFRKEGQNVTLSCEQNLNHDAMYWYRQDPGQGLRLIYYSQIVNDFQKGDIAEGYSVSREKKESFPLTVTSAQKNPTAFYLCATKAMGQGILPQHFGDGTRLSIL.

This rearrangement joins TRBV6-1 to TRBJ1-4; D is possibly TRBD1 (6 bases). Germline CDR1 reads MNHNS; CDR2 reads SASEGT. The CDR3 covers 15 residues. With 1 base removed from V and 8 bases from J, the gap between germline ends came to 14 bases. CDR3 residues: CASSEGGQWGEKLFF. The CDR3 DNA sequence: TGTGCCAGCAGTGAAGGGGGACAATGGGGGGAAAAACTGTTTTTT.

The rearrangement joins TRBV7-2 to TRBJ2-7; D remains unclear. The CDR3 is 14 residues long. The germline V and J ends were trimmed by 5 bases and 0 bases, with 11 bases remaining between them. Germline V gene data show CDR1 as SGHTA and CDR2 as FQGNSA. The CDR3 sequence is CASSVDGLSYEQYF. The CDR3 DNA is TGTGCCAGCAGCGTAGACGGCCTCTCCTACGAGCAGTACTTC. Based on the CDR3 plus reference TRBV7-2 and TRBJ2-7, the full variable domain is GAGVSQSPSNKVTEKGKDVELRCDPISGHTALYWYRQSLGQGLEFLIYFQGNSAPDKSGLPSDRFSAERTGGSVSTLTIQRTQQEDSAVYLCASSVDGLSYEQYFGPGTRLTVT.

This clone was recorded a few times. In DNA form, the CDR3 reads TGTGCCAGCAGTTGGGGTAGCAATCAGCCCCAGCATTTT. Its translation: CASSWGSNQPQHF. This chain connects TRBV27 to TRBJ1-5; D call uncertain. V lost 4 bases to trimming and J lost 0 bases, with 4 bases between them. The length of the CDR3 is 13 residues. CDR1 is MNHEY, CDR2 SMNVEV, per germline (reference sequence).

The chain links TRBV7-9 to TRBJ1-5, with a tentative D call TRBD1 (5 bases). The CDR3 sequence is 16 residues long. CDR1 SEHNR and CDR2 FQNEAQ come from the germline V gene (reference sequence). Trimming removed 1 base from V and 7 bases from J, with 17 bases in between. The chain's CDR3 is CASSLGEPGAGQPQHF. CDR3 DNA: TGTGCCAGCAGCTTAGGGGAACCCGGGGCCGGCCAGCCCCAGCATTTT.

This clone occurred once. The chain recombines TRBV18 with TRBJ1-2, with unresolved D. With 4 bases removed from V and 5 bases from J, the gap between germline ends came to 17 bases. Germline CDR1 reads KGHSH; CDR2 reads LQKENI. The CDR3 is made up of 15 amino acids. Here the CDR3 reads CASSRSDGRSYGYTF. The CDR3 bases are TGTGCCAGCTCACGATCGGACGGTCGTTCTTATGGCTACACCTTC.